This T cell receptor (beta chain) was documented in a study of blood T cell repertoires in COVID-19. The overall study: T cells, B-cell-depleted T cells, or PBMCs supplied cDNA or gDNA.

This CDR3 comprises 14 residues. Unmatched junction bases numbered 10, after V lost 5 bases and J lost 8 bases. Germline CDR1 and CDR2: SEHNR and FQNEAQ (reference sequence). In the authors' methods: For nucleated cells, counts were estimated from reference gene primer amplification. Repertoires were generated with immunoSEQ multiplex PCR, while TCRdb's copy carries only in-frame clones and drops some. V and J calls and clone size follow that table, whereas D and trimming were derived from the DNA. Here the sample spans 250,000 or so clones, around 91% being singletons. This TCR was recovered from a woman aged 55-75 years with COVID-19, enrolled during active disease. The sequenced sample consisted of peripheral blood. The V call is TRBV7-9, the J call TRBJ2-7, with TRBD1 identical over 9 bases. Here the CDR3 reads CASSGGTGSGKQYF. The CDR3 DNA follows: TGTGCCAGCAGCGGGGGGACAGGGAGTGGCAAGCAGTACTTC.